The text below deals with one T cell receptor (beta chain). Its binding antigen is unknown. No much larger clone exists at a distance of one base, and base qualities are not known. This entry belongs to a study of graft-versus-host responses after intestinal transplantation (dated by TCRdb to the early 2020s). Regarding the research as a whole: Multivisceral, liver-intestinal, or isolated intestinal transplants were received by the recipients. Every recipient was given anti-thymocyte globulin induction, then maintenance tacrolimus and steroids for approximately 3 years. Alloreactive clones were identified by sequencing pre-transplant mixed lymphocyte reaction products and comparing these products with unstimulated pre-transplant donor and recipient T cells. Rather than being sequenced by the commercial service, samples from three later patients were sequenced in-house on an Illumina MiSeq and processed with MiXCR. After intestinal transplantation, graft-versus-host and host-versus-graft alloreactive T cell clones were followed in the graft, circulation and bone marrow using bulk TCR-beta CDR3 sequencing. Donor T cell macrochimerism was defined as a peak of at least 4% donor T cells among recipient peripheral blood mononuclear cells. A cohort of some 24 intestinal transplant recipients, including one retransplant, was enrolled, and a few patients lacking pretransplant specimens were excluded. What the study reported, not specific to this receptor: Peak levels of circulating GvH clones were associated with declines in HvG clones early after transplant. GvH clones turned up in recipient bone marrow, with some appearing earlier in ileal mucosa or blood, a pattern consistent with an intestinal mucosal origin. The conclusions were limited by the relatively low number and heterogeneity of the intestinal transplant patients. High GvH to HvG T cell clonal ratios were observed in the allografts of patients with donor T cell macrochimerism.

The receptor library was made with the immunoSEQ multiplex PCR assay. For most patients, genomic DNA was isolated with the Qiagen DNeasy Blood and Tissue Kit and sent frozen to Adaptive Biotechnologies for TCR sequencing. Adaptive Biotechnologies carried out high-throughput TCR-beta CDR3 sequencing of genomic DNA for most patients. As for how the authors treated the data: Adaptive's ImmunoSEQ software was the source of the TCR sequencing data for about 18 patients, while a few other patients were processed with MiXCR and VDJtools. To correct CD4 versus CD8 sorting errors, sequences present in both subsets at a frequency ratio below 5:1 were removed. CDR3 nucleotide sequences shared between donor and recipient were removed because the origin of such sequences could not be assigned. To count as alloreactive, a clone needed at least 2-fold expansion over unstimulated cells and a minimum CFSE-low frequency of 0.002% (template counts) or 0.001% (read counts). A clone was considered mappable if detected in the sequenced pre-transplant spleen, lymph node, or MLR CFSE-low populations of the donor or recipient. Cumulative frequency of alloreactive clones was calculated as a percentage of all sequences weighted by copy number. TCRdb obtained this table from immuneACCESS and retained in-frame rearrangements with V and J assigned. These tables miss some clones; where compared with another copy, unresolved V genes account for less than half of the shortfall, and the remainder is unexplained. V, J and clone size derive from that table, while D and trimming were established from the DNA sequence. This sample is represented by fewer than 95,000 clones; around 93% of them were singletons. The ten largest make up 2% to 2.5% of the sample.

Taken with the paper, the label for time point translates to: cells obtained before transplantation from donor or recipient. CD3+CD4+ and CD3+CD8+ populations were FACS-sorted from unstimulated pre-transplant donor and recipient cells taken from spleen or lymph nodes. CDR1 and CDR2, looked up from the germline V gene (reference sequence), are SEHNR and FQNEAQ. The CDR3 goes from the cysteine to the phenylalanine over 13 residues. Only the CDR3 region is kept as DNA, spanning 39 bases read in frame from base 1. Relative to germline, V is 0 bases shorter and J is 4 bases shorter, with 7 bases between their ends.

The sequence links TRBV7-9 to TRBJ2-7; the D gene is perhaps TRBD2, from 6 matching bases. Sequencing used unstimulated CD8+ T cells sorted from spleen or lymph node cells, obtained before intestinal transplant. The TCR was taken from a human donor who received an intestinal transplant. The DNA is as follows: TGTGCCAGCAGCTTAGCGGGGAGGTACGAGCAGTACTTC. Its product reads: CASSLAGRYEQYF. The full variable domain, completed from the reference TRBV7-9 and TRBJ2-7 proteins outside the CDR3, reads DTGVSQNPRHKITKRGQNVTFRCDPISEHNRLYWYRQTLGQGPEFLTYFQNEAQLEKSRLLSDRFSAERPKGSFSTLEIQRTEQGDSAMYLCASSLAGRYEQYFGPGTRLTVT.